This record covers a single T cell receptor beta chain. Its binding antigen is unknown. This specimen comes from a study of CXCR3-negative and CXCR3-positive naive CD8 T cells (dated by TCRdb to the late 2010s). With regard to the full study: In total, about 150 million TRB reads were obtained, which works out to roughly 1.5 +/- 0.3 million reads per library. Diversity and physicochemical repertoire analyses covered about a dozen donors pooled from two independent experiments. Naive subsets from several donors and memory cells from 3 donors were included in the TRBV-TRBJ cluster analysis.

Inclusive of the bounding cysteine and phenylalanine, the CDR3 is 17 residues long. DNA was not recorded. Per the germline V gene, SGHDN is the CDR1 and FVKESK is the CDR2. For every CD8+ T cell subset, around 300,000 cells were flow-sorted straight into RLT lysis buffer, and each subset was sorted in triplicate. To exclude memory contaminants, naive CD8+ T cells were stringently defined as CD45RO-CCR7+CD27+CD95-. Peripheral blood mononuclear cells were isolated from buffy coats by standard density gradient centrifugation. Naive CXCR3-negative and CXCR3-positive CD8+ T cells were flow-sorted on a FACSAria III. Total RNA was extracted from sorted cells using an RNeasy Mini Kit. Here is what the overall study found, with its caveats: Repertoire diversity was comparably high in both naive subsets but much lower in memory CD8+ T cells. Freshly isolated PBMCs were used for most assays because CXCR3 expression went down partially after cryopreservation. Compared with CXCR3-negative naive cells, CXCR3-positive naive cells had TRB CDR3s with higher hydrophobicity (lower Kidera factor 4), lower energy, and higher strength and volume indices. Because surface CD5, which is linked to self-reactivity in mice, was comparable between the naive subsets, TCR interaction strength was also inferred from TRB CDR3 physicochemical properties. Naive CXCR3-negative and CXCR3-positive cells from the same donor showed similar TRBV-TRBJ usage, whereas memory cells showed distinct patterns.

This sample was sequenced with a NextSeq 550. The Human TCR Profiling Kit (MiLaboratory) was used to prepare UMI-labeled 5' RACE TRB cDNA libraries. The full amount of extracted RNA was used for cDNA synthesis, and the full amount of resulting cDNA was used for PCR amplification. Libraries were prepared in parallel using an identical number of PCR cycles. Concerning the study's data processing: About 50,000 +/- 9,200 unique UMI-labeled TRB cDNA molecules per library were extracted with MIGEC and MiXCR, with at least two reads per UMI required. An average of 40,000 +/- 10,000 functional in-frame TRB CDR3 nucleotide clonotypes without stop codons was found per library. After downsampling to 5000 UMI-labeled TRB molecules per sample, diversity metrics such as normalized Shannon-Wiener and Chao1 were calculated in VDJtools. For the central five CDR3 residues, VDJtools calculated physicochemical properties weighted by clonotype size, namely interaction energy, strength, volume and Kidera factor 4. Reprocessed by TCRdb, the reads give a single entry per CDR3 protein sequence, without DNA. TCRdb's processing, not the authors', yielded these V and J calls. Per the sample table, the count is more than 20,000 distinct CDR3 sequences. The leading ten clones occupy 3.5% to 5% of the sample.

The chain joins TRBV14 to TRBJ2-2. What was sequenced was naive CXCR3- CD8+ T cells from blood. This specimen's cell subset or site label, interpreted: CD45RO-CCR7+CD27+CD95- naive CD8+ T cells lacking CXCR3 (TNR3-). This clonotype was obtained from a human donor in good health. Some clones in this sample may be carry-over from other donors' samples. The CDR3 amino acid sequence is: CASSQESVRSGTGELFF.